This TCR beta chain is from a study of metastatic and nonmetastatic thyroid tumors. About the research overall: It was across blood and tumor or nodule tissue from malignant and benign thyroid patients that repertoires were compared.

This clone was counted at least ten times. TCRdb redid the clone calls on the PCR reads using MiXCR. The repertoire consists of 20,000 to 25,000 clones, with more than 20% occurring once and the leading ten covering around 12%. None of the patients had undergone any treatment ahead of thyroid surgery. The CDR3 contains 17 residues. The germline gives CDR1 SGHRS, CDR2 YFSETQ. J lost 5 bases, V lost 4 bases, and 14 bases had no gene match. This TCR came from a male donor with papillary thyroid cancer or a benign thyroid nodule (not recorded which). Some clones in this sample may be carry-over from other donors' samples. The chain recombines TRBV5-1 with TRBJ2-7, with 11 bases fitting TRBD1. Sequencing used tumor tissue. CDR3 region: CASSPSPTGTGGDEQYF. DNA of the CDR3: TGCGCCAGCAGCCCATCCCCTACCGGGACAGGGGGGGACGAGCAGTACTTC.